This TCR beta chain is from a study of T-cell memory formation after mild COVID-19. About the research overall: Each donor largely had its own TCR clusters.

TCRdb reanalysed the 5' RACE reads using MiXCR and keeps one entry per CDR3 protein. The table shows 300,000 to 350,000 distinct CDR3 sequences, with less than 20% occurring only once. A few counts support this clonotype. Germline values: CDR1 KGHDR, CDR2 SFDVKD. The V segment lost 5 bases and the J segment 9 bases; nucleotides outside the gene matches: 6. This CDR3 comprises 14 residues. The clonotype comes from a man in his late teens or twenties who had mild COVID-19 (a few samples of this study predate the infection). Cell type and time point are not known. This chain links TRBV24-1 with TRBJ2-1; 10 bases map to TRBD1. Sequences were obtained from PBMCs or a T cell subset sorted from them (not recorded which). The CDR3 DNA sequence: TGTGCCACCAGTGCCGTGACAGGGGGCGGTGAGCAGTTCTTC. Translating it yields CATSAVTGGGEQFF.